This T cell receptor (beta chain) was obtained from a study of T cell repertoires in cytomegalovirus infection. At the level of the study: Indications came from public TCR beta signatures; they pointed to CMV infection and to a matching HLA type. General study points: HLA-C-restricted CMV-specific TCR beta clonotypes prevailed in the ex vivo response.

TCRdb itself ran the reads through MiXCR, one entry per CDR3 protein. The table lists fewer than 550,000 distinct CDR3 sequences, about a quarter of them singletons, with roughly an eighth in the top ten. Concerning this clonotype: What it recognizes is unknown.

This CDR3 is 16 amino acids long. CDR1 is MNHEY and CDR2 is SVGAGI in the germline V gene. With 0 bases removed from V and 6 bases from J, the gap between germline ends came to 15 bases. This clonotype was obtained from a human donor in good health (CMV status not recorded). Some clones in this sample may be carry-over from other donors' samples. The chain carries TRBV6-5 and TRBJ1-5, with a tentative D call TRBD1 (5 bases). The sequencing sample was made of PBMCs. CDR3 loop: CASSYSRTPDGQPQHF. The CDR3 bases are TGTGCCAGCAGTTACTCTCGGACACCAGATGGTCAGCCCCAGCATTTT.